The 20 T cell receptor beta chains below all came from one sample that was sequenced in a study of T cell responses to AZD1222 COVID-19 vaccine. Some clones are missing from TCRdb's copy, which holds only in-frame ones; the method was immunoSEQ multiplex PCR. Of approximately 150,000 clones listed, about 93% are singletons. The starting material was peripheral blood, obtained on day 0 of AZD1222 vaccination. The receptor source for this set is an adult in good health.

CDR3 sequence reads: CASSPRRDGNQPQHF. The CDR3 nucleotides read TGTGCCAGCAGCCCCCGAAGGGATGGCAATCAGCCCCAGCATTTT. The chain links TRBV6-2 or TRBV6-3 to TRBJ1-5; D gene unclear. The CDR3 spans 15 residues. Between the trimmed V and J ends, which lost 6 bases and 2 bases, there was a span of 14 bases. CDR1 is MNHEY and CDR2 is SVGEGT in the germline V gene.

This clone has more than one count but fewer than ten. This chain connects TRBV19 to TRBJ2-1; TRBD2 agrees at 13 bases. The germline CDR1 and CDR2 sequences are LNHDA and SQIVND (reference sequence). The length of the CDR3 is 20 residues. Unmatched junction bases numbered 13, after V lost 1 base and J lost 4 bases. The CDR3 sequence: CASSIGVLAGGSVIYNEQFF. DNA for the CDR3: TGTGCCAGTAGTATAGGAGTACTAGCGGGAGGGTCTGTTATTTACAATGAGCAGTTCTTC.

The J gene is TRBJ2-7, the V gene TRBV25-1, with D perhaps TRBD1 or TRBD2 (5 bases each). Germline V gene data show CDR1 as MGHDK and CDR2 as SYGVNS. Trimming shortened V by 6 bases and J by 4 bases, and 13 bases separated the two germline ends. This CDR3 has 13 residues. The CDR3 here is CASSGASSYEQYF. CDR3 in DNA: TGTGCCAGCAGCGGGGCGTCGAGTTACGAGCAGTACTTC.

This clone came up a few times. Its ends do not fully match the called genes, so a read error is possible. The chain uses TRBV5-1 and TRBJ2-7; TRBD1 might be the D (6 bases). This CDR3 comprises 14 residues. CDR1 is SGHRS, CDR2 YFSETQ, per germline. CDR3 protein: CASSLGGQGQGRDF. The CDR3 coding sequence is TGCGCCAGCAGCTTGGGGGGGCAGGGCCAAGGCAGGGACTTC.

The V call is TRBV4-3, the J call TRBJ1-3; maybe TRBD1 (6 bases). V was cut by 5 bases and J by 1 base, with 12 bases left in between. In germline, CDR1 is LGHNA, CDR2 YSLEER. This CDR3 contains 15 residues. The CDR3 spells CASSTRGLSGNTIYF. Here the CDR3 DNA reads TGCGCCAGCAGCACCAGGGGTCTTTCTGGAAACACCATATATTTT.

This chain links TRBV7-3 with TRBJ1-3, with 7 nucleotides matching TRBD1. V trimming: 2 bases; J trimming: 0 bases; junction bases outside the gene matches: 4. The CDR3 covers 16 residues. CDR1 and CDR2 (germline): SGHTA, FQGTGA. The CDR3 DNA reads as TGTGCCAGCAGCTTATCTCCAGGGGGCTCTGGAAACACCATATATTTT. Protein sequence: CASSLSPGGSGNTIYF.

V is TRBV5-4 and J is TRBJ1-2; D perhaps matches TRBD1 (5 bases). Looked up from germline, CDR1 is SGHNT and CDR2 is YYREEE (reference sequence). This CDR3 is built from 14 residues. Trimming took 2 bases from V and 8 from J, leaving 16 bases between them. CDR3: CASSLRAGGRGYTF. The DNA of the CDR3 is TGTGCCAGCAGCTTACGGGCTGGGGGTCGCGGCTACACCTTC.

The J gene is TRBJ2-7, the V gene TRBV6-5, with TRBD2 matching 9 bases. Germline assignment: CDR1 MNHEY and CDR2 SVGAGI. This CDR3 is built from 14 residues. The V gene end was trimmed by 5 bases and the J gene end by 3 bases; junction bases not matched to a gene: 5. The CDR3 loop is CASSRAGGFYEQYF. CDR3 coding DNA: TGTGCCAGCAGTCGAGCGGGGGGATTCTACGAGCAGTACTTC.

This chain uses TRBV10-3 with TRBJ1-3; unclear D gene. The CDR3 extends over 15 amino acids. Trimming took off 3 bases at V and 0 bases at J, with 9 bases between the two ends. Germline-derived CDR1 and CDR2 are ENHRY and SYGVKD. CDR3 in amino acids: CAISDGGNSGNTIYF. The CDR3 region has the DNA TGTGCCATCAGTGACGGCGGAAACTCTGGAAACACCATATATTTT.

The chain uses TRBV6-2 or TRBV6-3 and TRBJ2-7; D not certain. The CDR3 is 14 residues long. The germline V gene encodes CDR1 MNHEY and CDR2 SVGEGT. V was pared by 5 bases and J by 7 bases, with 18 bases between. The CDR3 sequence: CASSPDPSVGEQYF. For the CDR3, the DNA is TGTGCCAGCAGTCCCGACCCCTCTGTGGGAGAGCAGTACTTC.

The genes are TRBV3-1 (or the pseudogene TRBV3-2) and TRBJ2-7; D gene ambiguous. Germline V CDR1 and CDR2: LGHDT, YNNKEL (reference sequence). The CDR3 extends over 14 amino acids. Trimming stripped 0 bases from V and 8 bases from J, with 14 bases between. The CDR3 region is CASSQDPMGYKQYF. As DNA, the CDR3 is TGTGCCAGCAGCCAAGATCCTATGGGGTACAAGCAGTACTTC.

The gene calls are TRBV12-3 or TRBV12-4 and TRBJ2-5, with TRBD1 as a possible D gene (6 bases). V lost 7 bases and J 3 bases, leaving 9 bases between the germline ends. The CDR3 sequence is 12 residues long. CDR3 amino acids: CASKGVEETQYF. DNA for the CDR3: TGTGCCAGCAAGGGGGTAGAAGAGACCCAGTACTTC.

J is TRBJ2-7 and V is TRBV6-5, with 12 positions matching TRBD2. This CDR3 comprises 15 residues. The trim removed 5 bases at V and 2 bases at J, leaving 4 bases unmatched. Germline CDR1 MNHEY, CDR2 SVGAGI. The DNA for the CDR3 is TGTGCCAGCAGTCGGACTAGCGGGACCCCCTACGAGCAGTACTTC. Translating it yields CASSRTSGTPYEQYF.

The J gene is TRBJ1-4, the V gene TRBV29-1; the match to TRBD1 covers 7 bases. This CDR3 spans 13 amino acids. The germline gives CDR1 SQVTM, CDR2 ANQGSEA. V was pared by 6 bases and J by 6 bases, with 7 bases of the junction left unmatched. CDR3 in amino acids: CSVARGEDEKLFF. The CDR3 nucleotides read TGCAGCGTCGCCAGGGGGGAAGATGAAAAACTGTTTTTT.

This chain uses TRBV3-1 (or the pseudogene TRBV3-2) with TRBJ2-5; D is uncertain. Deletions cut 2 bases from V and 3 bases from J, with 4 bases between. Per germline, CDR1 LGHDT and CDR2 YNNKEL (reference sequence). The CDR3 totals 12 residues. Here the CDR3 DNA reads TGTGCCAGCAGCCAAACGGAAGAGACCCAGTACTTC. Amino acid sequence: CASSQTEETQYF.

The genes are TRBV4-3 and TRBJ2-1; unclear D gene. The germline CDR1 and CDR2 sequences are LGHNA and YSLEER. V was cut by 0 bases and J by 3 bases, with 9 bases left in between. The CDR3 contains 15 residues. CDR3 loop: CASSQDRAGYNEQFF. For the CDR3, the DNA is TGCGCCAGCAGCCAAGATCGAGCAGGCTACAATGAGCAGTTCTTC.

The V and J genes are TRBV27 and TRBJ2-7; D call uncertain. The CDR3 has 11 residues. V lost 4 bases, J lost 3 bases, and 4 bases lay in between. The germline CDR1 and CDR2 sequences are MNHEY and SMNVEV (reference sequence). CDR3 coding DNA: TGTGCCAGCAGTTCGGGCTACGAGCAGTACTTC. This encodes CASSSGYEQYF.

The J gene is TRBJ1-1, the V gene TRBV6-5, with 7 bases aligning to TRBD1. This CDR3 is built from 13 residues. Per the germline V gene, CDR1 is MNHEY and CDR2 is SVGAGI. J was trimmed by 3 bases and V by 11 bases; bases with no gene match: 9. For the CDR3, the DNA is TGTGCCGCCACAGGGGAGTGGTACACTGAAGCTTTCTTT. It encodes CAATGEWYTEAFF.

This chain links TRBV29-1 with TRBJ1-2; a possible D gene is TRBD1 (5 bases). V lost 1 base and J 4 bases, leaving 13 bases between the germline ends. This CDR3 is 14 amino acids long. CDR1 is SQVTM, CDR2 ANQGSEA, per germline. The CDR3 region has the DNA TGCAGCGTTGAAGGGCCGGGGCGTCTCTATGGCTACACCTTC. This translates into CSVEGPGRLYGYTF. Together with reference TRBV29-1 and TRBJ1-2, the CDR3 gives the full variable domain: SAVISQKPSRDICQRGTSLTIQCQVDSQVTMMFWYRQQPGQSLTLIATANQGSEATYESGFVIDKFPISRPNLTFSTLTVSNMSPEDSSIYLCSVEGPGRLYGYTFGSGTRLTVV.

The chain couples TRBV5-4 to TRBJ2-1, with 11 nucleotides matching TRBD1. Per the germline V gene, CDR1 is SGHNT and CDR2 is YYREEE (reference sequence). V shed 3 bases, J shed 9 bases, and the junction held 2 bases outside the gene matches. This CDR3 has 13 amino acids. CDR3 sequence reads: CASSSGTGGEQFF. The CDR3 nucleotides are TGTGCCAGCAGCTCCGGGACAGGGGGTGAGCAGTTCTTC.